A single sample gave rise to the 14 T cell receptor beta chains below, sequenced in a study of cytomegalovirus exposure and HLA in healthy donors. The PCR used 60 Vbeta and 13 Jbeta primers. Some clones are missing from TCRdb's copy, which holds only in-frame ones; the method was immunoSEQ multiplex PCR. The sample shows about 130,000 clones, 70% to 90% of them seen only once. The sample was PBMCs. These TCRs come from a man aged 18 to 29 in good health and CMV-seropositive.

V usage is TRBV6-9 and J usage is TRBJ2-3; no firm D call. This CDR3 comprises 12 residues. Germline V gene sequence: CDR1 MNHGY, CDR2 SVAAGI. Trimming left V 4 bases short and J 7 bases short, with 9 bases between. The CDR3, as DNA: TGTGCCAGCAGTTGCCTAAGATATACGCAGTATTTT. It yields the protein CASSCLRYTQYF.

The CDR3 is CASGTGLEKLFF. In nucleotides, the CDR3 is TGTGCCAGTGGGACAGGGTTGGAAAAACTGTTTTTT. The chain employs TRBV6-6 and TRBJ1-4; 9 nucleotides agree with TRBD1. J lost 8 bases, V lost 9 bases, and 4 bases had no gene match. CDR1 MNHNY and CDR2 SVGAGI come from the germline V gene (reference sequence). The CDR3 totals 12 residues.

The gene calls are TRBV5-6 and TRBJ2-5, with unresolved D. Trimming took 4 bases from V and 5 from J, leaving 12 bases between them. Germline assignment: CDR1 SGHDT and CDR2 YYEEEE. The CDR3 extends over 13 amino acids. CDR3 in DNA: TGTGCCAGCAGCCACTTTAATAAGGAGACCCAGTACTTC. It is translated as CASSHFNKETQYF.

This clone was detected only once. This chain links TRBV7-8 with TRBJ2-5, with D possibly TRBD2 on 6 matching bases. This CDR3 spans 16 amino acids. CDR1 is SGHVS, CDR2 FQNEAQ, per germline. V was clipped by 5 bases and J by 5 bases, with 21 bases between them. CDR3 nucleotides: TGTGCCAGCAGCACCTCCTCCTCTAGCGCCCGGGAGACCCAGTACTTC. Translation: CASSTSSSSARETQYF.

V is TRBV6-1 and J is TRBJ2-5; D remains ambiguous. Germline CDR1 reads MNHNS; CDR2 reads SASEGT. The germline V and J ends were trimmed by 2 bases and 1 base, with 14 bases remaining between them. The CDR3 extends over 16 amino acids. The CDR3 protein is CASSENWVPGQETQYF. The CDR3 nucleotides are TGTGCCAGCAGTGAAAACTGGGTTCCAGGCCAAGAGACCCAGTACTTC.

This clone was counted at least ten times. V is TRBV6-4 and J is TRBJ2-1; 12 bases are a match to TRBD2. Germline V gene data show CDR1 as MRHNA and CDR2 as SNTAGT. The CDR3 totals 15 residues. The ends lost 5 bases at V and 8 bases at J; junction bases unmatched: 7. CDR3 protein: CASSSTSGGLDEQFF. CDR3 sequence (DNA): TGTGCCAGCAGTAGTACTAGCGGGGGGCTGGATGAGCAGTTCTTC.

Written as DNA, the CDR3 is TGTGCCACCAGTAGGGACAGGGCATCCGAGCAGTACTTC. This sequence encodes CATSRDRASEQYF. The rearrangement links TRBV15 to TRBJ2-7; 9 bases fit TRBD1. This CDR3 has 13 amino acids. Germline CDR1 is LNHNV and CDR2 is YYDKDF (reference sequence). The V gene end was trimmed by 6 bases and the J gene end by 6 bases; junction bases not matched to a gene: 6. Complete variable domain (other parts from reference TRBV15 and TRBJ2-7): DAMVIQNPRYQVTQFGKPVTLSCSQTLNHNVMYWYQQKSSQAPKLLFHYYDKDFNNEADTPDNFQSRRPNTSFCFLDIRSPGLGDTAMYLCATSRDRASEQYFGPGTRLTVT.

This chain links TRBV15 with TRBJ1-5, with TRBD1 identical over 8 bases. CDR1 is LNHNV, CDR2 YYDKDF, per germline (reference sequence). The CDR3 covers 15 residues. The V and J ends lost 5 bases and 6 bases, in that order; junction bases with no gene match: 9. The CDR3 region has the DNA TGTGCCACCAGCCTACTGGACAGGGAAGGTCAGCCCCAGCATTTT. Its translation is CATSLLDREGQPQHF.

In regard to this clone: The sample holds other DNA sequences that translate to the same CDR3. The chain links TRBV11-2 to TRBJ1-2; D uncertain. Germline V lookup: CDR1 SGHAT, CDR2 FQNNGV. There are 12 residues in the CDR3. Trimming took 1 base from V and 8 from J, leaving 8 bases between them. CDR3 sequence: CASSLAGYGYTF. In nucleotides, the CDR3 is TGTGCCAGCAGCTTAGCCGGGTACGGCTACACCTTC. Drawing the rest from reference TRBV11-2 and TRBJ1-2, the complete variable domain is EAGVAQSPRYKIIEKRQSVAFWCNPISGHATLYWYQQILGQGPKLLIQFQNNGVVDDSQLPKDRFSAERLKGVDSTLKIQPAKLEDSAVYLCASSLAGYGYTFGSGTRLTVV.

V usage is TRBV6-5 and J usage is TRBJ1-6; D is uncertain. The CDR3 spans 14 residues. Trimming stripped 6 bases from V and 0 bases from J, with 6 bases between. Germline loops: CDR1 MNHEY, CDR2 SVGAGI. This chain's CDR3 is CASSTSSYNSPLHF. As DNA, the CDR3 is TGTGCCAGCAGCACTAGCTCCTATAATTCACCCCTCCACTTT.

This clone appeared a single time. The CDR3 region is CASSLIRGRQGNYGYTF. The CDR3 DNA sequence: TGTGCCAGCAGCTTAATAAGAGGGAGACAGGGGAACTATGGCTACACCTTC. This rearrangement joins TRBV7-3 to TRBJ1-2; 8 bases line up with TRBD1. J was trimmed by 2 bases and V by 1 base; bases with no gene match: 9. Germline CDR1 reads SGHTA; CDR2 reads FQGTGA. CDR3 length equals 17 residues.

CDR3 amino acids: CASSLGTNYEQYF. The CDR3 bases are TGTGCCAGCAGCTTAGGGACTAACTACGAGCAGTACTTC. The V call is TRBV13, the J call TRBJ2-7; possibly TRBD2 for D (5 bases). CDR3 size: 13 residues. CDR1 and CDR2 from the germline V gene are PRHDT and FYEKMQ (reference sequence). With 0 bases removed from V and 3 bases from J, the gap between germline ends came to 6 bases.

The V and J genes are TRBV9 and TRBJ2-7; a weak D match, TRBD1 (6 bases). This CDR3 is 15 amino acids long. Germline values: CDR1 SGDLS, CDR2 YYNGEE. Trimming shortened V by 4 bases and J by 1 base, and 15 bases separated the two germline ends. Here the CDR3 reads CASSKSGTQSYEQYF. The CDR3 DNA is TGTGCCAGCAGCAAATCCGGGACACAGTCCTACGAGCAGTACTTC.

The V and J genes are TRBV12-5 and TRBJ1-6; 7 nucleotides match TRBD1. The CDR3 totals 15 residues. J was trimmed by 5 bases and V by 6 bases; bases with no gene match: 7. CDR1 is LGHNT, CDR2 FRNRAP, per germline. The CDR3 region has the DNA TGTGCTAGTGGGACCCCCGGGACAGATAATTCACCCCTCCACTTT. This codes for CASGTPGTDNSPLHF.